These 10 T cell receptor beta chains were sequenced from one sample in a study of PD-1 blockade in classical Hodgkin lymphoma. No patient escaped relapse after autologous stem cell transplantation, and brentuximab vedotin exposure varied. The table came from immunoSEQ multiplex PCR; TCRdb's copy has only in-frame clones and leaves some out. The sample holds some 64,000 clones, roughly 88% seen once. Sequencing was performed on peripheral blood mononuclear cells (PBMCs), taken at baseline. The receptors here all came from a human donor with classical Hodgkin lymphoma.

The chain is built from TRBV12-1 and TRBJ1-2. TRBV12-1 is flagged as a pseudogene. CDR3 length: 13 residues. CDR3 nucleotide sequence: TGTGCCAGCAGCCCCGGGATTGACTATGGCTACACCTTC. The encoded protein is CASSPGIDYGYTF.

The V call is TRBV5-1, the J call TRBJ2-3; tentatively, D is TRBD1 or TRBD2 (6 bases each). CDR1 SGHRS and CDR2 YFSETQ come from the germline V gene. V lost 1 base and J lost 3, with 15 bases in between. The CDR3 has 16 amino acids. The CDR3 DNA sequence: TGCGCCAGCAGCTTGCTCGGGGGCATGTGGACAGATACGCAGTATTTT. This codes for CASSLLGGMWTDTQYF. The full variable domain, completed using reference TRBV5-1 and TRBJ2-3, is KAGVTQTPRYLIKTRGQQVTLSCSPISGHRSVSWYQQTPGQGLQFLFEYFSETQRNKGNFPGRFSGRQFSNSRSEMNVSTLELGDSALYLCASSLLGGMWTDTQYFGPGTRLTVL.

This clone was observed a handful of times. The chain joins TRBV30 to TRBJ1-3, with unresolved D. The CDR3 totals 14 residues. V dropped 0 bases and J dropped 4 bases, with 10 bases sitting between them. In germline, CDR1 is GTSNPN, CDR2 SVGIG (reference sequence). In DNA, the CDR3 is TGTGCCTGGAGTGTAAGGGTACGGGGAAACACCATATATTTT. Protein product: CAWSVRVRGNTIYF.

CDR3 sequence (DNA): TGTGCCTGGAGTGAAGGGTTCGGAACTAATGAAAAACTGTTTTTT. As protein: CAWSEGFGTNEKLFF. The chain has TRBV30 and TRBJ1-4; unclear D gene. Looked up from germline, CDR1 is GTSNPN and CDR2 is SVGIG (reference sequence). CDR3 size: 15 residues. Trimming took 1 base from V and 1 from J, leaving 10 bases between them. Full variable domain (outside the CDR3, taken from reference TRBV30 and TRBJ1-4): SQTIHQWPATLVQPVGSPLSLECTVEGTSNPNLYWYRQAAGRGLQLLFYSVGIGQISSEVPQNLSASRPQDRQFILSSKKLLLSDSGFYLCAWSEGFGTNEKLFFGSGTQLSVL.

This clone was picked up one time. The chain carries TRBV6-5 and TRBJ2-7; tentative D call: TRBD2 (6 bases). Germline loops: CDR1 MNHEY, CDR2 SVGAGI. The length of the CDR3 is 14 residues. Trimming left V 1 base short and J 2 bases short, with 9 bases between. The CDR3 sequence: CASSYLAGPYEQYF. The CDR3 bases are TGTGCCAGCAGTTACTTGGCGGGGCCCTACGAGCAGTACTTC.

This chain uses TRBV28 with TRBJ1-1; D is undetermined. Germline V lookup: CDR1 MDHEN, CDR2 SYDVKM. V lost 6 bases, J lost 4 bases, and 18 bases lay in between. The CDR3 has 15 residues. The CDR3 nucleotides read TGTGCCAGCAGACGAGGGTTTGGGTGGGGCACTGAAGCTTTCTTT. Amino acids: CASRRGFGWGTEAFF.

The chain combines TRBV5-8 with TRBJ2-7, with D possibly matching TRBD1 (6 bases). Trimming pared 7 bases from V and 2 bases from J, leaving 13 bases between. This CDR3 is built from 13 residues. Germline CDR1 SGHTS, CDR2 YDEGEE. The CDR3 region has the DNA TGTGCCAGCTCATCGGACAGAACCTACGAGCAGTACTTC. Its translation is CASSSDRTYEQYF.

V and J are TRBV25-1 and TRBJ1-2; TRBD1 might be the D (5 bases). Trimming stripped 6 bases from V and 1 base from J, with 12 bases between. The CDR3 contains 14 residues. Per germline, CDR1 MGHDK and CDR2 SYGVNS. The CDR3 DNA reads as TGTGCCAGCAGGAGGGCAGGGCTTAACTATGGCTACACCTTC. This gives the protein CASRRAGLNYGYTF.

The chain employs TRBV2 and TRBJ1-2; 7 bases align to TRBD1. The CDR3 covers 14 residues. The V gene end was trimmed by 8 bases and the J gene end by 1 base; junction bases not matched to a gene: 7. The V gene's germline CDR1 is SNHLY and CDR2 FYNNEI. CDR3 in amino acids: CASGATGFNYGYTF. The CDR3 nucleotides read TGTGCCAGCGGAGCGACAGGGTTTAACTATGGCTACACCTTC.

The chain uses TRBV5-6 and TRBJ1-4; TRBD1 is a possible D gene (5 bases). The V gene's germline CDR1 is SGHDT and CDR2 YYEEEE. Trimming left V 3 bases short and J 5 bases short, with 17 bases between. This CDR3 is built from 16 residues. The CDR3 bases are TGTGCCAGCAGCTGGGGGGTTAGTGAAGGGAATGAAAAACTGTTTTTT. It yields the protein CASSWGVSEGNEKLFF.